This note documents a single T cell receptor beta chain sequence. Original data processing: It was from reference gene primer amplification that nucleated cell counts were estimated. Data came from immunoSEQ multiplex PCR; TCRdb stores just in-frame clones and leaves some out. That table gives V, J and clone size, and the DNA gave D and trimming. The sample records about 98,000 clones, 75% to 85% being singletons. This sample is drawn from a study of blood T cell repertoires in COVID-19. Whole-study context: From the United States, Italy and Spain came samples of acute and convalescent COVID-19. T cells, B-cell-depleted T cells, or PBMCs supplied cDNA or gDNA.

CDR3 length: 13 residues. V was trimmed by 5 bases and J by 4 bases, leaving 11 bases between them. Germline CDR1 and CDR2: SGHTA and FQGNSA. This TCR was sampled from a man aged 70-80 years with acute or convalescent COVID-19. Input material: peripheral blood. The rearrangement joins TRBV7-2 to TRBJ1-1, with D uncertain. The CDR3 sequence: CASSAMAITEAFF. The CDR3 nucleotides read TGTGCCAGCAGCGCCATGGCAATCACTGAAGCTTTCTTT.